The TCR beta chain described here comes from a study of CD8 T cells in Susac syndrome. TCR beta sequencing was performed on blood CD8+ and CD4+ T cells. Random hexamers were used to reverse transcribe an amount of roughly 0.45 to 1 ug RNA. In TCRdb, the immunoSEQ multiplex PCR reads were re-called with MiXCR into one record per CDR3 protein. The sample has 200,000 or so distinct CDR3 sequences; about 94% are singletons. The CDR3 contains 11 residues. Trimming pared 2 bases from V and 7 bases from J, leaving 5 bases between. CDR1 is SGHTA, CDR2 FQGNSA, per germline. Turning to this clonotype: This could be a read error, since a much larger clone is one nucleotide away.

Source material: CD4+ T cells from PBMCs. The V and J genes are TRBV7-2 and TRBJ2-5, with D perhaps TRBD1 (5 bases). The receptor comes from a human donor with Susac syndrome. DNA for the CDR3: TGTGCCAGCAGCTTAAGGGGGACCCAGTACTTC. Protein: CASSLRGTQYF.